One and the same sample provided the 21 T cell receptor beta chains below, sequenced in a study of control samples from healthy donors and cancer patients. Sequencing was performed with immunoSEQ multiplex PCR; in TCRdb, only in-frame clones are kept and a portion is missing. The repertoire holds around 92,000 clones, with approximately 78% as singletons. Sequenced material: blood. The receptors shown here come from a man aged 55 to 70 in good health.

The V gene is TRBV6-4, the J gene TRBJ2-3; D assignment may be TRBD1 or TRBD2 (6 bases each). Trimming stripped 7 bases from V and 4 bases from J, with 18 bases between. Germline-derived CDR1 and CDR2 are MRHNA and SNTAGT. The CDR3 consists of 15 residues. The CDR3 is CASNQEGGSPDTQYF. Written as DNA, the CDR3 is TGTGCCAGCAACCAAGAAGGGGGGAGCCCAGATACGCAGTATTTT.

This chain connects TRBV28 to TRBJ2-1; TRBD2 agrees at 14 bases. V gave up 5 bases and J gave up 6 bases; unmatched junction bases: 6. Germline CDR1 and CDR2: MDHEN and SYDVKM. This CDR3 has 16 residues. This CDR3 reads CASSPAGLAGGNEQFF. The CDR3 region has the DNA TGTGCCAGCAGTCCCGCCGGACTAGCGGGAGGCAATGAGCAGTTCTTC.

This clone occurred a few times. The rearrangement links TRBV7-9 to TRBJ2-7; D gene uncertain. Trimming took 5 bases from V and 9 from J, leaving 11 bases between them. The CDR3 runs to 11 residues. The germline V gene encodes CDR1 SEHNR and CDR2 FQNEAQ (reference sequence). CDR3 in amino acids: CASSQEAGQYF. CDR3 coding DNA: TGTGCCAGCAGCCAGGAAGCCGGGCAGTACTTC.

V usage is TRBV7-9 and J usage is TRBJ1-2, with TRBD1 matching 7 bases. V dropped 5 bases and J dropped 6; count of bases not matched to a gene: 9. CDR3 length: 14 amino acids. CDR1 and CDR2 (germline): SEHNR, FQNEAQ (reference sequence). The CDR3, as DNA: TGTGCCAGCAGCCAAACAGGGGATACTCATGGCTACACCTTC. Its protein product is CASSQTGDTHGYTF. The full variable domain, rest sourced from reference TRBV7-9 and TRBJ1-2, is DTGVSQNPRHKITKRGQNVTFRCDPISEHNRLYWYRQTLGQGPEFLTYFQNEAQLEKSRLLSDRFSAERPKGSFSTLEIQRTEQGDSAMYLCASSQTGDTHGYTFGSGTRLTVV.

CDR3 sequence reads: CAQSQGKLFF. CDR3 bases: TGTGCACAGAGCCAGGGAAAACTGTTTTTT. The chain carries TRBV5-5 and TRBJ1-4; TRBD1 is a possible D gene (5 bases). There are 10 residues in the CDR3. Germline V lookup: CDR1 SGHKS, CDR2 YYEKEE (reference sequence).

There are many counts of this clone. The CDR3 nucleotides are TGCGCCAGCAGCTTAAGTACAGGGGAAGAGACCCAGTACTTC. This codes for CASSLSTGEETQYF. The chain is built from TRBV5-1 and TRBJ2-5; 7 positions match TRBD1. This CDR3 is 14 amino acids long. Germline values: CDR1 SGHRS, CDR2 YFSETQ. V shed 2 bases and J 3 bases; nucleotides not matched to a gene: 4.

The CDR3 protein is CSARGGHTIYF. CDR3 in DNA: TGCAGCGCTCGAGGGGGTCACACCATATATTTT. The chain recombines TRBV29-1 with TRBJ1-3, with D maybe TRBD1 (6 bases). Trimming stripped 7 bases from V and 8 bases from J, with 12 bases between. The CDR3 sequence is 11 residues long. Germline CDR1 reads SQVTM; CDR2 reads ANQGSEA.

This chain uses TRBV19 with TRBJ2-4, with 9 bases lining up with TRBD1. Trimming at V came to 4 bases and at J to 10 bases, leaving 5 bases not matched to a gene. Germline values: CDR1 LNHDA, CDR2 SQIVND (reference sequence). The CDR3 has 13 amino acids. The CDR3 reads CASSSRDRAIQYF. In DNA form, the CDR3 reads TGTGCCAGTAGTAGCCGGGACAGGGCTATTCAGTACTTC.

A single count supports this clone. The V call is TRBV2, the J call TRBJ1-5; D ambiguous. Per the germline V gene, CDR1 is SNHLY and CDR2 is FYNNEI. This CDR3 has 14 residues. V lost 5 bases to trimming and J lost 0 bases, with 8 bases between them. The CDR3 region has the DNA TGTGCCAGCAGTCCGCAATATAGCAATCAGCCCCAGCATTTT. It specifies CASSPQYSNQPQHF.

The CDR3 DNA reads TGTGCCAGCAGCTTAGCCGCGGGAGGTCGTTTCGGCAATGAGCAGTTCTTC. Its translation is CASSLAAGGRFGNEQFF. The rearrangement joins TRBV7-2 to TRBJ2-1; 8 bases map to TRBD2. CDR1 is SGHTA, CDR2 FQGNSA, per germline. The CDR3 runs to 17 residues. The J segment lost 6 bases and the V segment lost 0 bases, leaving 10 bases of the junction unmatched.

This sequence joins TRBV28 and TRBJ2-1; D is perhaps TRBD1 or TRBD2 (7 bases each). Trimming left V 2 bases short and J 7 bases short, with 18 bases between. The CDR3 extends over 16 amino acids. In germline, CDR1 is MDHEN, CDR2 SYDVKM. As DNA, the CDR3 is TGTGCCAGCAGTTTAGGGGTGACAGGGAGGGATAATGAGCAGTTCTTC. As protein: CASSLGVTGRDNEQFF.

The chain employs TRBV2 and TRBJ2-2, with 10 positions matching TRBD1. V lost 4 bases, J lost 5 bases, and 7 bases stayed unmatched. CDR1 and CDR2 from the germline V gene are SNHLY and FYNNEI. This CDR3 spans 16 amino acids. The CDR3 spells CASSGDRGFDTGELFF. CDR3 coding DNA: TGTGCCAGCAGTGGGGACAGGGGCTTTGATACCGGGGAGCTGTTTTTT.

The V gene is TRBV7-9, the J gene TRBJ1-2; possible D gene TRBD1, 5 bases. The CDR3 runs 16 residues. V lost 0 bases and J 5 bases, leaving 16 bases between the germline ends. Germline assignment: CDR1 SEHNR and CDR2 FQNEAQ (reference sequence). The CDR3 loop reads CASSLAAGVQVYGYTF. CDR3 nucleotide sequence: TGTGCCAGCAGCTTAGCCGCGGGGGTACAGGTTTATGGCTACACCTTC.

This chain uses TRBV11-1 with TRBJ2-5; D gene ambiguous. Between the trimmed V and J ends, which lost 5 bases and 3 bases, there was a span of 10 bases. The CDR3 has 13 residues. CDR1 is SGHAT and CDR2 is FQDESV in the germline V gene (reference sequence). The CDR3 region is CASSRGSEETQYF. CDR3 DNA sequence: TGTGCCAGCAGCCGCGGATCCGAAGAGACCCAGTACTTC. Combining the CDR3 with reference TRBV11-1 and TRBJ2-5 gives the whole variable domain EAEVAQSPRYKITEKSQAVAFWCDPISGHATLYWYRQILGQGPELLVQFQDESVVDDSQLPKDRFSAERLKGVDSTLKIQPAELGDSAMYLCASSRGSEETQYFGPGTRLLVL.

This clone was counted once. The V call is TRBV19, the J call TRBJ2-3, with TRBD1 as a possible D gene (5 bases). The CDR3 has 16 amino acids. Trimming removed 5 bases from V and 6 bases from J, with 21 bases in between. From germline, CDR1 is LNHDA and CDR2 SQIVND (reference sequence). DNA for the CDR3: TGTGCCAGTAGTTTCAAAACTCTAAGGGGATCGGATACGCAGTATTTT. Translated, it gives CASSFKTLRGSDTQYF.

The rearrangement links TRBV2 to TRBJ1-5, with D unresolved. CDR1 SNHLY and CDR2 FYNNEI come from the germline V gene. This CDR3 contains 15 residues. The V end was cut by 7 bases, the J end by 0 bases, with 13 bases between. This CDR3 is CASKRSVNSNQPQHF. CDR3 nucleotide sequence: TGTGCCAGCAAGAGGTCGGTCAATAGCAATCAGCCCCAGCATTTT.

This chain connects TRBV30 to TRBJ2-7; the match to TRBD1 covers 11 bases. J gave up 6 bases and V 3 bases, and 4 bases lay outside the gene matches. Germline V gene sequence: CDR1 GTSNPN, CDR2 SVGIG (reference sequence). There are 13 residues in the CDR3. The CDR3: CAWSGGQGGEQYF. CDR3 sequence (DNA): TGTGCCTGGAGCGGGGGACAGGGGGGCGAGCAGTACTTC.

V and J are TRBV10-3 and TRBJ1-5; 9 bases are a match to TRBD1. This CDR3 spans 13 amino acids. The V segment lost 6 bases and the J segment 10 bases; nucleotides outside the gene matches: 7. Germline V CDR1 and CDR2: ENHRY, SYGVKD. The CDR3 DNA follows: TGTGCCATCAGGGGGGACAGGGCTGACCCCCAGCATTTT. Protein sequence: CAIRGDRADPQHF.

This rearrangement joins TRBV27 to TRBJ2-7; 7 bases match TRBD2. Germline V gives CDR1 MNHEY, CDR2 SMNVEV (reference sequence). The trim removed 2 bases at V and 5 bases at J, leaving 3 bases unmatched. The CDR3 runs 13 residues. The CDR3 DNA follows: TGTGCCAGCAGTTTAGGGCGGGGGAACGAGCAGTACTTC. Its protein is CASSLGRGNEQYF.

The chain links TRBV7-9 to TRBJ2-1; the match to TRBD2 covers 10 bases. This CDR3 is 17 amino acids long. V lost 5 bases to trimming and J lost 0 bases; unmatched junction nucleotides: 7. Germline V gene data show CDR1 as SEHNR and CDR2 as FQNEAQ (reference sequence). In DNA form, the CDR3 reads TGTGCCAGCAGCATAGATAGCGGGGGGAGCTCCTACAATGAGCAGTTCTTC. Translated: CASSIDSGGSSYNEQFF.

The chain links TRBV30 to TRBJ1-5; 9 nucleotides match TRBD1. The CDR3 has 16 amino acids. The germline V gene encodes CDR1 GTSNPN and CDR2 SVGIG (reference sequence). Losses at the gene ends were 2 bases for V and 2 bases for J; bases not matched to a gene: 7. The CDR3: CAWSFTGGAGNQPQHF. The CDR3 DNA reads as TGTGCCTGGAGTTTTACAGGGGGCGCGGGCAATCAGCCCCAGCATTTT.